One and the same sample provided the 27 T cell receptor beta chains below, sequenced in a study of siplizumab effects on memory and regulatory T cells. Sequenced by immunoSEQ multiplex PCR; TCRdb stores in-frame clones only, minus some. The sample lists 85,000 to 130,000 clones, roughly 92% seen once, with about 0.6% in the top ten. The sample taken for sequencing was Tregs sorted from blood. These receptors were taken from a human donor in good health.

The rearrangement uses TRBV19 and TRBJ1-2, with a tentative D call TRBD1 (6 bases). There are 14 residues in the CDR3. The germline CDR1 and CDR2 sequences are LNHDA and SQIVND (reference sequence). Trimming left V 5 bases short and J 4 bases short, with 14 bases between. The CDR3 DNA sequence: TGTGCCAGTAGTCAAACGACAGGAACCTATGGCTACACCTTC. Encoded protein: CASSQTTGTYGYTF.

The genes are TRBV21-1 and TRBJ2-7; TRBD1 is the table's D call and was not checked against the DNA. TRBV21-1 is flagged as a pseudogene. The CDR3 covers 14 residues. CDR3 amino acids: CASSGTDSVYEQYF. The DNA of the CDR3 is TGTGCCAGCAGCGGGACAGATTCTGTCTACGAGCAGTACTTC.

The chain combines TRBV15 with TRBJ2-7; 9 bases line up with TRBD2. Germline V lookup: CDR1 LNHNV, CDR2 YYDKDF (reference sequence). The V and J ends lost 2 bases and 5 bases, in that order; junction bases with no gene match: 10. The CDR3 length is 16 residues. CDR3 nucleotide sequence: TGTGCCACCAGCAGACTCGAAGCGGGAGGCAGTGACGAGCAGTACTTC. The encoded protein is CATSRLEAGGSDEQYF.

The chain joins TRBV6-1 to TRBJ1-5, with a tentative D call TRBD1 (6 bases). Trimming pared 4 bases from V and 6 bases from J, leaving 19 bases between. The V gene's germline CDR1 is MNHNS and CDR2 SASEGT. The CDR3 extends over 16 amino acids. CDR3 sequence reads: CASSVRGDNLGQPQHF. For the CDR3, the DNA is TGTGCCAGCAGTGTCAGGGGAGATAATTTAGGTCAGCCCCAGCATTTT.

V usage is TRBV5-4 and J usage is TRBJ1-4; D gene uncertain. Per the germline V gene, CDR1 is SGHNT and CDR2 is YYREEE (reference sequence). The CDR3 is 15 residues long. V lost 3 bases and J 7 bases, leaving 16 bases between the germline ends. This chain's CDR3 is CASSSQKGGPEKLFF. CDR3 sequence (DNA): TGTGCCAGCAGCTCCCAAAAAGGAGGGCCTGAAAAACTGTTTTTT.

The V gene is TRBV28, the J gene TRBJ2-4; a possible D gene is TRBD2 (6 bases). CDR3 size: 15 residues. CDR1 is MDHEN and CDR2 is SYDVKM in the germline V gene. The V gene lost 5 bases and the J gene lost 0 bases, with 11 bases spanning the gap. The CDR3 nucleotides are TGTGCCAGCAGTCCCCGGGGGAAAGCCAAAAACATTCAGTACTTC. It is translated as CASSPRGKAKNIQYF.

Only one count was recorded for this clone. The chain carries TRBV9 and TRBJ2-1; D possibly matches TRBD1 or TRBD2 (9 bases each). The CDR3 runs to 17 residues. Trimming pared 4 bases from V and 9 bases from J, leaving 26 bases between. From germline, CDR1 is SGDLS and CDR2 YYNGEE. DNA for the CDR3: TGTGCCAGCAGCACAGGGGGCGGGAGGGCCCTGTTAAGTGAGCAGTTCTTC. Its protein is CASSTGGGRALLSEQFF.

The chain carries TRBV7-8 and TRBJ2-7; 8 bases map to TRBD2. CDR3 length: 13 amino acids. Germline CDR1 reads SGHVS; CDR2 reads FQNEAQ. V lost 7 bases, J lost 3 bases, and 5 bases stayed unmatched. The CDR3 loop reads CASTGLVGYEQYF. CDR3 nucleotides: TGTGCCAGCACGGGACTAGTAGGCTACGAGCAGTACTTC.

The CDR3 loop is CASSLPGDFYGYTF. CDR3 in DNA: TGTGCCAGCAGTCTCCCTGGAGATTTCTATGGCTACACCTTC. The V and J genes are TRBV28 and TRBJ1-2; D is ambiguous. V was pared by 5 bases and J by 4 bases, with 14 bases between. CDR1 is MDHEN and CDR2 is SYDVKM in the germline V gene. The CDR3 runs 14 residues.

The rearrangement uses TRBV7-8 and TRBJ1-3; D is unclear. The CDR3 spans 15 residues. Germline-derived CDR1 and CDR2 are SGHVS and FQNEAQ. V was cut by 5 bases and J by 0 bases, with 11 bases left in between. The DNA of the CDR3 is TGTGCCAGCAGCCCGGGTCAGAGCTCTGGAAACACCATATATTTT. Amino acids: CASSPGQSSGNTIYF.

The chain carries TRBV28 and TRBJ1-4; D is possibly TRBD1 (6 bases). Trimming shortened V by 3 bases and J by 7 bases, and 12 bases separated the two germline ends. This CDR3 comprises 14 residues. Germline V gene data show CDR1 as MDHEN and CDR2 as SYDVKM. DNA for the CDR3: TGTGCCAGCAGTTTTGGGGGGCGGTTTGAAAAACTGTTTTTT. It specifies CASSFGGRFEKLFF.

Only one count was recorded for this clone. The V call is TRBV25-1, the J call TRBJ2-7; D gene uncertain. V lost 2 bases and J lost 4, with 18 bases in between. There are 16 residues in the CDR3. The germline gives CDR1 MGHDK, CDR2 SYGVNS. The CDR3 DNA reads TGTGCCAGCAGTGAAGGTTGGGGTTCCTTCTCATACGAGCAGTACTTC. This translates into CASSEGWGSFSYEQYF.

This chain joins TRBV9 and TRBJ2-7; the D call may be TRBD1 or TRBD2 (5 bases each). This CDR3 region has 14 residues. Germline V lookup: CDR1 SGDLS, CDR2 YYNGEE. V was pared by 2 bases and J by 3 bases, with 12 bases between. The CDR3 nucleotides read TGTGCCAGCAGCGTCGGGACCGATGACTACGAGCAGTACTTC. It is translated as CASSVGTDDYEQYF.

V and J are TRBV6-5 and TRBJ2-1; 7 nucleotides line up with TRBD2. The V gene's germline CDR1 is MNHEY and CDR2 SVGAGI. This CDR3 region has 15 residues. V lost 6 bases to trimming and J lost 7 bases; unmatched junction nucleotides: 12. Here the CDR3 reads CASRKPGGGVNEQFF. CDR3 coding DNA: TGTGCCAGCAGAAAGCCGGGAGGAGGTGTAAATGAGCAGTTCTTC.

The chain links TRBV21-1 to TRBJ2-3; the table's D gene call, TRBD2, was not cross checked with the DNA. TRBV21-1 is a recognized pseudogene. This CDR3 has 17 amino acids. The CDR3 protein is CASSKGEELPSTDTQYF. CDR3 sequence (DNA): TGTGCCAGCAGCAAAGGCGAGGAGCTCCCCTCCACAGATACGCAGTATTTT.

The V gene is TRBV29-1, the J gene TRBJ2-3; maybe TRBD2 (5 bases). The germline V gene encodes CDR1 SQVTM and CDR2 ANQGSEA. V lost 2 bases to trimming and J lost 1 base, with 10 bases between them. CDR3 size: 14 residues. CDR3 protein: CSVEYVGGTDTQYF. CDR3 coding DNA: TGCAGCGTTGAATACGTGGGAGGCACAGATACGCAGTATTTT.

The chain couples TRBV19 to TRBJ2-3; a possible D gene is TRBD1 (5 bases). The CDR3 runs to 14 residues. Germline CDR1 reads LNHDA; CDR2 reads SQIVND (reference sequence). Between the trimmed V and J ends, which lost 4 bases and 8 bases, there was a span of 16 bases. The CDR3 is CASSTQGGKGTQYF. The CDR3 coding sequence is TGTGCCAGTAGTACCCAGGGTGGGAAGGGTACGCAGTATTTT.

The chain combines TRBV6-5 with TRBJ2-7, with 7 bases lining up with TRBD2. The V segment lost 4 bases and the J segment 2 bases; nucleotides outside the gene matches: 5. Looked up from germline, CDR1 is MNHEY and CDR2 is SVGAGI. This CDR3 comprises 14 residues. The CDR3 sequence is CASSFASGTYEQYF. In DNA form, the CDR3 reads TGTGCCAGCAGTTTTGCTAGCGGAACCTACGAGCAGTACTTC.

The chain links TRBV11-3 to TRBJ2-1; D gene uncertain. CDR3 size: 14 residues. Trimming left V 3 bases short and J 6 bases short, with 12 bases between. Germline assignment: CDR1 SGHNT and CDR2 YENEEA. In DNA, the CDR3 is TGTGCCAGCAGCTTCGTTGGACGCTTCAATGAGCAGTTCTTC. As protein: CASSFVGRFNEQFF.

The chain employs TRBV5-4 and TRBJ1-1; D gene ambiguous. CDR3 length: 13 residues. From germline, CDR1 is SGHNT and CDR2 YYREEE (reference sequence). Trimming left V 0 bases short and J 9 bases short, with 12 bases between. As DNA, the CDR3 is TGTGCCAGCAGCTTGGATTCACTTGGTAAAGCTTTCTTT. It codes for CASSLDSLGKAFF.

The chain is built from TRBV28 and TRBJ1-5; 8 bases line up with TRBD1. J lost 5 bases, V lost 5 bases, and 11 bases had no gene match. This CDR3 comprises 16 residues. CDR1 and CDR2 from the germline V gene are MDHEN and SYDVKM. The CDR3 protein is CASSGTGTGFHQPQHF. In nucleotides, the CDR3 is TGTGCCAGCAGTGGTACCGGGACAGGTTTCCATCAGCCCCAGCATTTT.

CDR3 sequence reads: CASKVAGEKTQYF. DNA of the CDR3: TGTGCCAGCAAAGTCGCGGGGGAAAAGACCCAGTACTTC. The chain uses TRBV27 and TRBJ2-5, with TRBD2 matching 7 bases. Germline-derived CDR1 and CDR2 are MNHEY and SMNVEV (reference sequence). The junction had 8 bases not matched to a gene; V was cut back by 7 bases and J by 6 bases. The CDR3 is made up of 13 amino acids.

The CDR3 region is CASSFIAGAQNEQFF. The CDR3 bases are TGCGCCAGCAGCTTCATAGCGGGAGCTCAGAATGAGCAGTTCTTC. V is TRBV5-1 and J is TRBJ2-1; 9 nucleotides line up with TRBD2. In germline, CDR1 is SGHRS, CDR2 YFSETQ. V lost 2 bases, J lost 7 bases, and 7 bases stayed unmatched. The CDR3 consists of 15 residues.

The chain combines TRBV5-1 with TRBJ1-1; D is possibly TRBD1 (5 bases). V was pared by 1 base and J by 1 base, with 11 bases between. This CDR3 spans 15 amino acids. Germline values: CDR1 SGHRS, CDR2 YFSETQ. CDR3 protein: CASSLLQERNTEAFF. The CDR3 DNA is TGCGCCAGCAGCTTGTTACAGGAAAGGAACACTGAAGCTTTCTTT. The variable domain in full, completed from reference TRBV5-1 and TRBJ1-1, reads KAGVTQTPRYLIKTRGQQVTLSCSPISGHRSVSWYQQTPGQGLQFLFEYFSETQRNKGNFPGRFSGRQFSNSRSEMNVSTLELGDSALYLCASSLLQERNTEAFFGQGTRLTVV.

The chain uses TRBV7-8 and TRBJ2-7; 10 bases match TRBD2. Trimming removed 5 bases from V and 4 bases from J; junction bases left unmatched: 5. The CDR3 totals 14 residues. The germline V gene encodes CDR1 SGHVS and CDR2 FQNEAQ. The DNA of the CDR3 is TGTGCCAGCAGCCCCCTTAGCGGGAGGTACGAGCAGTACTTC. Protein product: CASSPLSGRYEQYF. The variable domain in full, with the rest retrieved from reference TRBV7-8 and TRBJ2-7, is GAGVSQSPRYKVAKRGQDVALRCDPISGHVSLFWYQQALGQGPEFLTYFQNEAQLDKSGLPSDRFFAERPEGSVSTLKIQRTQQEDSAVYLCASSPLSGRYEQYFGPGTRLTVT.

The rearrangement joins TRBV6-1 to TRBJ2-1; 8 bases are a match to TRBD2. CDR3 length: 13 residues. CDR1 MNHNS and CDR2 SASEGT come from the germline V gene. V shed 6 bases, J shed 4 bases, and the junction held 2 bases outside the gene matches. CDR3 region: CASSQRGYNEQFF. CDR3 coding DNA: TGTGCCAGCAGCCAGCGGGGGTACAATGAGCAGTTCTTC.

V and J are TRBV5-4 and TRBJ1-2; TRBD1 is a possible D gene (6 bases). The V gene lost 0 bases and the J gene lost 6 bases, with 9 bases spanning the gap. This CDR3 is 13 amino acids long. Germline V gene lookup returns CDR1 SGHNT and CDR2 YYREEE (reference sequence). CDR3 sequence reads: CASSLVAGDGYTF. The CDR3 DNA is TGTGCCAGCAGCTTGGTGGCAGGGGATGGCTACACCTTC.